The 24 T cell receptor beta chains reported below all come from one sample, sequenced in a study of post-analysis software for immune sequencing data. Findings of the study overall: Roughly 5 TRBV segments, TRBV5-6, TRBV5-1 and TRBV20-1 among them, were found more frequent in patients than controls.

Included in the TCR beta cDNA libraries were unique molecular identifiers. TCRdb fed the PCR reads into MiXCR, producing one record per CDR3 protein. This sample carries some 890,000 distinct CDR3 sequences, about 53% of them seen once, and the ten largest clones take roughly 4.4%. No antigen is known for these receptors. Sequencing was done on a sample of blood. The receptor set was obtained from a girl aged 5-17 years with multiple sclerosis.

This chain connects TRBV20-1 to TRBJ2-7; 8 bases match TRBD2. The CDR3 has 13 amino acids. CDR1 is DFQATT and CDR2 is SNEGSKA in the germline V gene (reference sequence). V dropped 6 bases and J dropped 3; count of bases not matched to a gene: 7. The CDR3 region has the DNA TGCAGTGCAGCACCGGGACTAGTCTACGAGCAGTACTTC. Translated: CSAAPGLVYEQYF.

A note on this clonotype: The junction does not match germline at one end; this may be a read error. This sequence joins TRBV5-1 and TRBJ2-1, with 7 bases fitting TRBD2. The CDR3 is made up of 15 amino acids. Germline lookup yields CDR1 SGHRS and CDR2 YFSETQ. CDR3 loop: CASSLGSSGYNEQFF. CDR3 sequence (DNA): TGTGCCAGCAGCTTAGGCTCTAGCGGTTACAATGAGCAGTTCTTC.

The chain recombines TRBV30 with TRBJ2-1; D not resolved. The V and J ends lost 3 bases and 0 bases respectively, with 3 bases between them. Germline V CDR1 and CDR2: GTSNPN, SVGIG (reference sequence). The CDR3 consists of 12 residues. Here the CDR3 reads CAWSLSYNEQFF. In DNA, the CDR3 is TGTGCCTGGAGCCTCTCCTACAATGAGCAGTTCTTC. The full variable domain, with the rest looked up from reference TRBV30 and TRBJ2-1, is SQTIHQWPATLVQPVGSPLSLECTVEGTSNPNLYWYRQAAGRGLQLLFYSVGIGQISSEVPQNLSASRPQDRQFILSSKKLLLSDSGFYLCAWSLSYNEQFFGPGTRLTVL.

The V and J genes are TRBV12-3 or TRBV12-4 and TRBJ1-1; 7 positions agree with TRBD1. With 5 bases clipped from V and 4 bases from J, the junction kept 10 bases outside the gene matches. This CDR3 spans 15 amino acids. CDR3 DNA: TGTGCCAGCAGTACTGGGGACAGAGGGAGCACTGAAGCTTTCTTT. Its translation is CASSTGDRGSTEAFF.

This rearrangement joins TRBV3-1 to TRBJ2-7, with TRBD1 matching over 9 bases. This CDR3 spans 16 amino acids. With 6 bases clipped from V and 5 bases from J, the junction kept 14 bases outside the gene matches. Germline V gene lookup returns CDR1 LGHDT and CDR2 YNNKEL (reference sequence). CDR3 DNA sequence: TGTGCCAGCAGTCCAAGGCCGGGACAGGGTGAGCACGAGCAGTACTTC. It codes for CASSPRPGQGEHEQYF.

This clonotype showed up just a few times. This chain uses TRBV6-5 with TRBJ2-3; D is perhaps TRBD1 (6 bases). Trimming cost V 6 bases and J 5 bases, with 21 bases left between them. This CDR3 comprises 16 residues. The germline V gene has CDR1 MNHEY and CDR2 SVGAGI. CDR3 bases: TGTGCCAGCAGCTATGTGTGGGCGCAAGGGGGAGATACGCAGTATTTT. Its protein product is CASSYVWAQGGDTQYF.

This chain uses TRBV10-3 with TRBJ2-6, with D perhaps TRBD2 (6 bases). The CDR3 spans 14 residues. CDR1 ENHRY and CDR2 SYGVKD come from the germline V gene. The CDR3 region has the DNA TGTACCACGGCAGTGGGACTTCCAGCCAACGTCCTGACTTTC. Its translation: CTTAVGLPANVLTF.

This clonotype was detected once. The gene calls are TRBV12-3 or TRBV12-4 and TRBJ2-7; possible D gene TRBD1, 7 bases. CDR3 size: 16 residues. V lost 5 bases and J 0 bases, leaving 17 bases between the germline ends. DNA of the CDR3: TGTGCCAGCAGTCTAGGAGGGGGCCGGAGCTCCTACGAGCAGTACTTC. This codes for CASSLGGGRSSYEQYF.

The chain employs TRBV11-3 and TRBJ2-5; D might be TRBD2 (7 bases). Deletions cut 8 bases from V and 11 bases from J, with 24 bases between. This CDR3 spans 14 amino acids. Per the germline V gene, CDR1 is SGHNT and CDR2 is YENEEA. The CDR3 coding sequence is TGTGCCAGCGCCCCCGGGGGGCCTCACAATGAGCAGTACTTC. This encodes CASAPGGPHNEQYF.

This clonotype was detected only a few times. This chain links TRBV29-1 with TRBJ1-2, with 7 bases matching TRBD1. CDR1 SQVTM and CDR2 ANQGSEA come from the germline V gene. The CDR3 extends over 14 amino acids. The V gene end was trimmed by 3 bases and the J gene end by 8 bases; junction bases not matched to a gene: 12. CDR3 residues: CSVDRDSLPSGYTF. The CDR3 DNA sequence: TGCAGCGTTGATCGGGACAGTTTACCCAGCGGCTACACCTTC.

The genes are TRBV29-1 and TRBJ1-1; 10 bases match TRBD1. The ends lost 1 base at V and 7 bases at J; junction bases unmatched: 3. The CDR3 runs 13 residues. The germline V gene has CDR1 SQVTM and CDR2 ANQGSEA. CDR3 residues: CSVEATGGFEAFF. CDR3 sequence (DNA): TGCAGCGTTGAAGCGACAGGGGGCTTTGAAGCTTTCTTT.

The V gene is TRBV10-1, the J gene TRBJ1-1, with D possibly matching TRBD1 (5 bases). The V gene lost 6 bases and the J gene lost 1 base, with 9 bases spanning the gap. CDR3 length: 13 residues. Germline-derived CDR1 and CDR2 are WNHNN and SYGVQD (reference sequence). The CDR3 sequence: CASRGLENTEAFF. CDR3 nucleotide sequence: TGCGCCAGCAGGGGACTGGAGAACACTGAAGCTTTCTTT.

This sequence joins TRBV24-1 and TRBJ2-3; D gene ambiguous. V lost 2 bases to trimming and J lost 5 bases, with 4 bases between them. The CDR3 has 12 residues. CDR1 KGHDR and CDR2 SFDVKD come from the germline V gene. CDR3 nucleotides: TGTGCCACCAGTGATTGGGGAGATACGCAGTATTTT. This translates into CATSDWGDTQYF.

The chain recombines TRBV29-1 with TRBJ1-1, with a possible D match to TRBD1 (6 bases). Between the trimmed V and J ends, which lost 7 bases and 0 bases, there was a span of 9 bases. Per germline, CDR1 SQVTM and CDR2 ANQGSEA. The CDR3 totals 12 residues. The CDR3: CSGGHMNTEAFF. CDR3 sequence (DNA): TGCAGCGGGGGACATATGAACACTGAAGCTTTCTTT.

This chain uses TRBV4-1 with TRBJ2-1; 7 bases line up with TRBD2. With 4 bases clipped from V and 4 bases from J, the junction kept 10 bases outside the gene matches. Germline V gives CDR1 MGHRA, CDR2 YSYEKL. The CDR3 has 16 residues. CDR3 in DNA: TGCGCCAGCAGCCCCCACGGGAGGTACTGGTACAATGAGCAGTTCTTC. Translation gives CASSPHGRYWYNEQFF.

V usage is TRBV15 and J usage is TRBJ2-7; D is unclear. Trimming shortened V by 3 bases and J by 7 bases, and 13 bases separated the two germline ends. Germline-derived CDR1 and CDR2 are LNHNV and YYDKDF (reference sequence). The CDR3 sequence is 13 residues long. CDR3 residues: CATSRESTAEQYF. In DNA form, the CDR3 reads TGTGCCACCAGCAGGGAGAGTACAGCTGAGCAGTACTTC. Filled out from reference TRBV15 and TRBJ2-7, the complete variable domain reads DAMVIQNPRYQVTQFGKPVTLSCSQTLNHNVMYWYQQKSSQAPKLLFHYYDKDFNNEADTPDNFQSRRPNTSFCFLDIRSPGLGDTAMYLCATSRESTAEQYFGPGTRLTVT.

The chain couples TRBV5-1 to TRBJ2-3; the D gene is possibly TRBD1 (7 bases). V was shortened by 3 bases and J by 4 bases, with 12 bases between the two germline ends. The CDR3 extends over 14 amino acids. Germline assignment: CDR1 SGHRS and CDR2 YFSETQ. CDR3 protein: CASSSGGPPDTQYF. The CDR3 nucleotides read TGCGCCAGCAGCTCAGGGGGGCCCCCAGATACGCAGTATTTT.

This chain links TRBV12-3 or TRBV12-4 with TRBJ2-5; 7 bases agree with TRBD1. Trimming took 6 bases from V and 5 from J; bases not matched to a gene: 9. This CDR3 spans 14 amino acids. The CDR3 is CASSADRVWETQYF. CDR3 bases: TGTGCCAGCAGCGCCGACAGGGTGTGGGAGACCCAGTACTTC.

This clonotype showed up just a few times. V gene TRBV20-1 combines with J gene TRBJ2-1; 10 bases are a match to TRBD2. V dropped 6 bases and J dropped 5; count of bases not matched to a gene: 4. Per the germline V gene, CDR1 is DFQATT and CDR2 is SNEGSKA (reference sequence). This CDR3 comprises 13 residues. CDR3 nucleotide sequence: TGCAGTGCCCTTAGCGGGAGGAACAATGAGCAGTTCTTC. It specifies CSALSGRNNEQFF.

The V call is TRBV6-1, the J call TRBJ2-1, with a tentative D call TRBD2 (6 bases). The CDR3 is 15 residues long. Germline-derived CDR1 and CDR2 are MNHNS and SASEGT. Trimming removed 0 bases at V and 2 bases at J, with 8 bases between. The DNA of the CDR3 is TGTGCCAGCAGTGAAGCCGGGGGTACCTACAATGAGCAGTTCTTC. It codes for CASSEAGGTYNEQFF.

This chain joins TRBV7-2 and TRBJ2-2; D not certain. V lost 0 bases and J lost 1, with 9 bases in between. The CDR3 has 16 residues. Germline CDR1 is SGHTA and CDR2 is FQGNSA. CDR3 coding DNA: TGTGCCAGCAGCTTAGCTCTGTACCGGAACACCGGGGAGCTGTTTTTT. The encoded protein is CASSLALYRNTGELFF. The complete variable domain, with remaining parts taken from reference TRBV7-2 and TRBJ2-2, reads GAGVSQSPSNKVTEKGKDVELRCDPISGHTALYWYRQSLGQGLEFLIYFQGNSAPDKSGLPSDRFSAERTGGSVSTLTIQRTQQEDSAVYLCASSLALYRNTGELFFGEGSRLTVL.

The V and J genes are TRBV4-2 and TRBJ2-7; a possible D gene is TRBD2 (6 bases). Trimming took 3 bases from V and 7 from J, leaving 22 bases between them. Germline V gene lookup returns CDR1 LGHNA and CDR2 YNFKEQ. CDR3 length: 16 residues. The DNA for the CDR3 is TGTGCCAGCAGCCAGGAGTTCGGACTCGGGAGAGGAGAGCAGTACTTC. Protein product: CASSQEFGLGRGEQYF.

The V call is TRBV7-2, the J call TRBJ2-7; 12 nucleotides match TRBD2. The end of the DNA fits TRBJ2-5 better, so the J call may be wrong. The CDR3 has 16 residues. The germline CDR1 and CDR2 sequences are SGHTA and FQGNSA. The CDR3: CASSPTSGGPAETQYF. CDR3 DNA: TGTGCCAGCAGCCCCACTAGCGGGGGGCCGGCGGAGACCCAGTACTTC.

DNA of the CDR3: TGTGCCAGCAGTTCCCCGGGACAGGGTTGGGAGACCCAGTACTTC. As protein: CASSSPGQGWETQYF. V usage is TRBV27 and J usage is TRBJ2-5; TRBD1 agrees at 9 bases. V dropped 4 bases and J dropped 5; count of bases not matched to a gene: 8. Germline CDR1 is MNHEY and CDR2 is SMNVEV (reference sequence). The CDR3 is 15 residues long.